These 18 T cell receptor beta chains share one sample of origin, sequenced in a study of cytomegalovirus exposure and HLA in healthy donors. Researchers ran the PCR with 60 Vbeta and 13 Jbeta primers. Some clones are missing from TCRdb's copy, which holds only in-frame ones; the method was immunoSEQ multiplex PCR. The table records some 130,000 clones, approximately 85% of them present only once. The source material was PBMCs. These receptors all stem from a boy aged 10-17 years in good health and CMV-seronegative.

This clone was picked up one time. V gene TRBV4-1 combines with J gene TRBJ2-7, with D tentatively TRBD2 (5 bases). Germline V lookup: CDR1 MGHRA, CDR2 YSYEKL. The CDR3 sequence is 15 residues long. V gave up 2 bases and J gave up 3 bases, with 14 bases separating them. The CDR3 sequence: CASSQSPDSVYEQYF. CDR3 sequence (DNA): TGCGCCAGCAGCCAAAGCCCGGACTCGGTCTACGAGCAGTACTTC.

This clone was detected once. V gene TRBV2 combines with J gene TRBJ2-7; the match to TRBD2 covers 10 bases. The CDR3 is 14 amino acids. CDR1 and CDR2 from the germline V gene are SNHLY and FYNNEI. V trimming: 4 bases; J trimming: 2 bases; junction bases outside the gene matches: 2. This chain's CDR3 is CASSGLAGAYEQYF. CDR3 coding DNA: TGTGCCAGCAGTGGTCTAGCGGGGGCCTACGAGCAGTACTTC.

The genes are TRBV27 and TRBJ2-2; no definite D call. Germline loops: CDR1 MNHEY, CDR2 SMNVEV (reference sequence). This CDR3 spans 14 amino acids. Trimming took 4 bases from V and 4 from J, leaving 10 bases between them. The CDR3 region is CASSSIDTTGELFF. The CDR3 coding sequence is TGTGCCAGCAGTTCCATAGACACCACCGGGGAGCTGTTTTTT.

The V call is TRBV7-2, the J call TRBJ1-2, with 11 bases aligning to TRBD1. Per the germline V gene, CDR1 is SGHTA and CDR2 is FQGNSA. The CDR3 covers 15 residues. Trimming at V came to 3 bases and at J to 5 bases, leaving 5 bases not matched to a gene. As DNA, the CDR3 is TGTGCCAGCAGCTTGTCAGGACAGGGGGCTTATGGCTACACCTTC. Translating it yields CASSLSGQGAYGYTF. Combining the CDR3 with reference TRBV7-2 and TRBJ1-2 gives the whole variable domain GAGVSQSPSNKVTEKGKDVELRCDPISGHTALYWYRQSLGQGLEFLIYFQGNSAPDKSGLPSDRFSAERTGGSVSTLTIQRTQQEDSAVYLCASSLSGQGAYGYTFGSGTRLTVV.

The rearrangement links TRBV9 to TRBJ1-3; possible D gene TRBD1, 5 bases. CDR1 and CDR2 (germline): SGDLS, YYNGEE. CDR3 size: 14 residues. Trimming removed 2 bases at V and 8 bases at J, with 14 bases between. The CDR3 reads CASSVGAPGHTIYF. In DNA, the CDR3 is TGTGCCAGCAGCGTCGGAGCCCCAGGGCACACCATATATTTT.

CDR3 amino acids: CASSEADRHNEQFF. The CDR3 bases are TGTGCCAGCAGTGAAGCGGACAGACACAATGAGCAGTTCTTC. The V call is TRBV2, the J call TRBJ2-1, with a weak D call TRBD1 (6 bases). Germline V gene lookup returns CDR1 SNHLY and CDR2 FYNNEI. Trimming shortened V by 0 bases and J by 5 bases, and 8 bases separated the two germline ends. This CDR3 comprises 14 residues. Full variable domain (missing parts from reference TRBV2 and TRBJ2-1): EPEVTQTPSHQVTQMGQEVILRCVPISNHLYFYWYRQILGQKVEFLVSFYNNEISEKSEIFDDQFSVERPDGSNFTLKIRSTKLEDSAMYFCASSEADRHNEQFFGPGTRLTVL.

This rearrangement joins TRBV2 to TRBJ2-1, with 13 bases matching TRBD2. Germline-derived CDR1 and CDR2 are SNHLY and FYNNEI. V shed 8 bases and J 8 bases; nucleotides not matched to a gene: 12. This CDR3 is built from 16 residues. The CDR3 DNA is TGTGCCAGCTCGACTAGCGGGGGGCCCCACGGGGATGAGCAGTTCTTC. This encodes CASSTSGGPHGDEQFF.

This clone was detected once. V usage is TRBV7-9 and J usage is TRBJ1-5; the D is unclear. The V and J ends lost 1 base and 8 bases respectively, with 9 bases between them. The CDR3 has 13 residues. Germline CDR1 is SEHNR and CDR2 is FQNEAQ (reference sequence). In DNA, the CDR3 is TGTGCCAGCAGCTTAGTCGGGGAAAAGCCCCAGCATTTT. Residues: CASSLVGEKPQHF.

This clone was seen ten or more times. The chain employs TRBV6-5 and TRBJ2-3, with a weak D call TRBD1 (6 bases). The CDR3 has 14 residues. The V gene lost 8 bases and the J gene lost 4 bases, with 16 bases spanning the gap. Germline values: CDR1 MNHEY, CDR2 SVGAGI. The CDR3 reads CASGIQQGSDTQYF. The CDR3 DNA reads as TGTGCCAGCGGGATTCAACAGGGCTCAGATACGCAGTATTTT.

The V and J genes are TRBV4-1 and TRBJ2-5, with 7 bases fitting TRBD2. The better agreement between TRBJ2-7 and the DNA end casts doubt on the J call. CDR1 MGHRA and CDR2 YSYEKL come from the germline V gene. This CDR3 comprises 18 residues. The chain's CDR3 is CASSQGGLGGVLYYEQYF. The CDR3 DNA is TGCGCCAGCAGCCAAGGGGGCTTGGGAGGGGTCTTGTACTACGAGCAGTACTTC.

The V call is TRBV25-1, the J call TRBJ2-7; maybe TRBD2 (5 bases). V lost 4 bases, J lost 0 bases, and 7 bases lay in between. Germline V CDR1 and CDR2: MGHDK, SYGVNS. The CDR3 totals 13 residues. CDR3 sequence: CASSVEASYEQYF. The CDR3 region has the DNA TGTGCCAGCAGTGTGGAGGCCTCCTACGAGCAGTACTTC.

V usage is TRBV7-9 and J usage is TRBJ2-1, with TRBD2 matching over 13 bases. The CDR3 is 15 residues long. The V segment lost 3 bases and the J segment 4 bases; nucleotides outside the gene matches: 0. Germline CDR1 is SEHNR and CDR2 is FQNEAQ (reference sequence). DNA of the CDR3: TGTGCCAGCAGCTTGGGACTAGCGGGGTACAATGAGCAGTTCTTC. Its protein is CASSLGLAGYNEQFF.

The chain carries TRBV7-9 and TRBJ1-5; 9 bases fit TRBD1. The CDR3 has 13 residues. Germline loops: CDR1 SEHNR, CDR2 FQNEAQ (reference sequence). V lost 8 bases to trimming and J lost 8 bases; unmatched junction nucleotides: 7. The CDR3 protein is CASGKTGGEPQHF. For the CDR3, the DNA is TGTGCCAGCGGAAAGACAGGGGGGGAGCCCCAGCATTTT.

The chain carries TRBV7-9 and TRBJ2-7; D uncertain. CDR1 is SEHNR, CDR2 FQNEAQ, per germline (reference sequence). The CDR3 is made up of 13 amino acids. V lost 2 bases to trimming and J lost 1 base, with 6 bases between them. This chain's CDR3 is CASSLRESYEQYF. Written as DNA, the CDR3 is TGTGCCAGCAGCTTACGCGAGTCCTACGAGCAGTACTTC. Full variable domain (rest looked up from reference TRBV7-9 and TRBJ2-7): DTGVSQNPRHKITKRGQNVTFRCDPISEHNRLYWYRQTLGQGPEFLTYFQNEAQLEKSRLLSDRFSAERPKGSFSTLEIQRTEQGDSAMYLCASSLRESYEQYFGPGTRLTVT.

Only a few counts were recorded for this clone. The rearrangement uses TRBV6-5 and TRBJ2-7, with TRBD2 identical over 14 bases. V shed 1 base, J shed 4 bases, and the junction held 3 bases outside the gene matches. This CDR3 spans 16 amino acids. Per the germline V gene, CDR1 is MNHEY and CDR2 is SVGAGI. This CDR3 is CASSYLTSGRAYEQYF. The DNA for the CDR3 is TGTGCCAGCAGTTACTTGACTAGCGGGAGGGCTTACGAGCAGTACTTC.

This clone was seen once. One junction end does not reproduce the germline sequence, and a read error may be involved. The V gene is TRBV7-7, the J gene TRBJ2-7, with D unresolved. Per the germline V gene, CDR1 is SSHAT and CDR2 is FNYEAQ (reference sequence). This CDR3 is 13 amino acids long. The CDR3 loop is CASSPSNTYEQYF. CDR3 sequence (DNA): TGTGCTAGCAGCCCCTCAAATACTTACGAGCAGTACTTC.

This sequence joins TRBV4-3 and TRBJ2-7; tentative D call: TRBD2 (6 bases). There are 15 residues in the CDR3. The germline V and J ends were trimmed by 2 bases and 0 bases, with 11 bases remaining between them. The V gene's germline CDR1 is LGHNA and CDR2 YSLEER. The CDR3 region is CASSQTSLSSYEQYF. The CDR3 bases are TGCGCCAGCAGCCAAACTAGCCTTTCCTCCTACGAGCAGTACTTC.

V gene TRBV7-2 combines with J gene TRBJ2-2; maybe TRBD1 (6 bases). The CDR3 covers 18 residues. Looked up from germline, CDR1 is SGHTA and CDR2 is FQGNSA. Trimming pared 1 base from V and 2 bases from J, leaving 17 bases between. The CDR3 bases are TGTGCCAGCAGCTTAGATCCCGTTGGGACACCCAACACCGGGGAGCTGTTTTTT. Protein sequence: CASSLDPVGTPNTGELFF.